The clone carrying this TCR beta chain was recorded many times. V was clipped by 4 bases and J by 0 bases; unmatched bases: 3. The CDR3 runs to 15 residues. Germline assignment: CDR1 SGHKS and CDR2 YYEKEE (reference sequence). This sample was taken from a study of human T cells and chemical hapten exposure. The library labeled individual cDNA molecules by adding unique molecular identifiers to them. TCRdb redid the calling of the RACE reads with MiXCR, one entry per CDR3 protein. The repertoire holds 40,000 to 45,000 distinct CDR3 sequences, with about 9.8% as singletons. Noted time point: patch test 2, 6 weeks after DPC sensitization. Treatment of the sample: therapeutic diphenylcyclopropenone sensitization with weekly scalp DPC. Patches went on only after blood had been drawn each time.

The rearrangement joins TRBV5-5 to TRBJ2-2, with 7 bases matching TRBD2. The clonotype comes from a woman aged 40 to 50 with alopecia areata. Some clones in this sample may be carry-over from other donors' samples. The sequencing used whole blood, collected in connection with sensitization to the hapten diphenylcyclopropenone (DPC). CDR3 residues: CASSREATNTGELFF. In DNA, the CDR3 is TGTGCCAGCAGCCGGGAGGCGACGAACACCGGGGAGCTGTTTTTT.